Presented here are 13 T cell receptor beta chains from one specimen sequenced in a study of T cells after yellow fever vaccination. TCRdb re-derived calls from the 5' RACE reads in MiXCR, one entry per CDR3 protein. The sample carries 250,000 to 350,000 distinct CDR3 sequences, around 6.8% recorded once. The material sequenced was PBMCs, taken approximately 47 days after the first yellow fever vaccination. The receptor source for this set is a man between 18 and 35 years old who received the YFV17D yellow fever vaccine.

The sample holds many counts of this clonotype. The chain links TRBV5-1 to TRBJ2-5; D is perhaps TRBD1 (5 bases). This CDR3 contains 14 residues. The V end was cut by 4 bases, the J end by 0 bases, with 10 bases between. CDR1 is SGHRS, CDR2 YFSETQ, per germline. DNA for the CDR3: TGCGCCAGCAGCATATCAGGGTACCAAGAGACCCAGTACTTC. Its translation is CASSISGYQETQYF.

This clonotype has a count of ten or more. The chain combines TRBV12-3 or TRBV12-4 with TRBJ2-3; 9 bases map to TRBD2. The CDR3 runs to 14 residues. Trimming removed 7 bases from V and 4 bases from J; junction bases left unmatched: 6. CDR3 sequence reads: CASNPGLASDTQYF. CDR3 in DNA: TGTGCCAGCAACCCGGGACTAGCATCAGATACGCAGTATTTT.

At least ten counts were recorded for this clonotype. The chain is built from TRBV5-1 and TRBJ2-1; D is uncertain. Trimming cost V 0 bases and J 5 bases, with 9 bases left between them. CDR1 and CDR2 (germline): SGHRS, YFSETQ. CDR3 length: 14 residues. The CDR3 loop reads CASSLEVRDNEQFF. In DNA, the CDR3 is TGCGCCAGCAGCTTGGAAGTAAGAGACAATGAGCAGTTCTTC.

The chain is built from TRBV23-1 and TRBJ1-2, with 7 bases fitting TRBD1. TRBV23-1 is noted as an ORF with a role that remains uncertain. CDR3 length: 13 residues. V trimming: 2 bases; J trimming: 6 bases; junction bases outside the gene matches: 3. CDR3 region: CASSQPTGDGYTF. In DNA, the CDR3 is TGCGCCAGCAGTCAACCCACAGGGGATGGCTACACCTTC.

This clonotype was counted between two and nine times. The chain joins TRBV12-3 or TRBV12-4 to TRBJ2-3, with 11 nucleotides matching TRBD2. J lost 11 bases, V lost 5 bases, and 15 bases had no gene match. The length of the CDR3 is 16 residues. In DNA form, the CDR3 reads TGTGCCAGCAGTCTTCTAGCGGGGGGTCCTGCGGAGGAGCAGTATTTT. This encodes CASSLLAGGPAEEQYF.

The V call is TRBV6-2 or TRBV6-3, the J call TRBJ2-6; D unclear. Germline CDR1 is MNHEY and CDR2 is SVGEGT. V dropped 2 bases and J dropped 4 bases, with 6 bases sitting between them. The length of the CDR3 is 14 residues. The CDR3 loop reads CASSYPSGANVLTF. The CDR3 coding sequence is TGTGCCAGCAGTTACCCCTCCGGGGCCAACGTCCTGACTTTC.

V is TRBV5-1 and J is TRBJ1-2; 10 bases align to TRBD1. The CDR3 contains 14 residues. The germline CDR1 and CDR2 sequences are SGHRS and YFSETQ. With V trimmed by 4 bases and J by 2 bases, 2 bases remained unmatched. The CDR3 loop is CASSRTGGNYGYTF. The CDR3 bases are TGCGCCAGCAGCCGGACAGGGGGGAACTATGGCTACACCTTC.

V is TRBV15 and J is TRBJ2-1; 8 positions agree with TRBD1. V trimming: 1 base; J trimming: 5 bases; junction bases outside the gene matches: 10. Germline-derived CDR1 and CDR2 are LNHNV and YYDKDF (reference sequence). The length of the CDR3 is 17 residues. As DNA, the CDR3 is TGTGCCACCAGCAGAGGTGTGAAACAGGGGGGTCACAATGAGCAGTTCTTC. Its protein is CATSRGVKQGGHNEQFF.

The sample holds a few counts of this clonotype. The DNA of the CDR3 is TGTGCCAGCAGCCGGACAGGGAGCGCAGATACGCAGTATTTT. It codes for CASSRTGSADTQYF. The chain joins TRBV5-5 to TRBJ2-3, with 8 nucleotides matching TRBD1. CDR3 length equals 14 residues. After removal of 4 bases from V and 4 bases from J, the junction contained 5 bases not matched to a gene. CDR1 and CDR2 (germline): SGHKS, YYEKEE (reference sequence).

The chain is built from TRBV6-5 and TRBJ2-2; TRBD1 aligns across 7 bases. This CDR3 is 16 amino acids long. Germline CDR1 is MNHEY and CDR2 is SVGAGI. V dropped 5 bases and J dropped 7; count of bases not matched to a gene: 13. The CDR3 region is CASSNQDRARSGELFF. Here the CDR3 DNA reads TGTGCCAGCAGTAACCAAGACAGGGCCCGAAGCGGGGAGCTGTTTTTT.

This chain connects TRBV30 to TRBJ1-2, with 10 bases lining up with TRBD1. The ends lost 1 base at V and 8 bases at J; junction bases unmatched: 7. The CDR3 sequence is 14 residues long. The germline V gene encodes CDR1 GTSNPN and CDR2 SVGIG (reference sequence). The CDR3 DNA follows: TGTGCCTGGAGTGAGACAGGGGGCTACTGGGGCTACACCTTC. The encoded protein is CAWSETGGYWGYTF.

The chain carries TRBV7-9 and TRBJ2-7, with 13 bases fitting TRBD2. With V trimmed by 5 bases and J by 1 base, 2 bases remained unmatched. This CDR3 spans 15 amino acids. Germline CDR1 and CDR2: SEHNR and FQNEAQ (reference sequence). CDR3 amino acids: CASSMGLAGSYEQYV. The CDR3 DNA is TGTGCCAGCAGCATGGGACTAGCGGGGTCCTACGAGCAGTACGTC.

The chain employs TRBV30 and TRBJ2-1, with unresolved D. Trimming removed 5 bases from V and 2 bases from J, with 13 bases in between. Per germline, CDR1 GTSNPN and CDR2 SVGIG (reference sequence). There are 14 residues in the CDR3. This CDR3 reads CAWGVGIPYNEQFF. CDR3 bases: TGTGCCTGGGGGGTGGGGATCCCCTACAATGAGCAGTTCTTC.